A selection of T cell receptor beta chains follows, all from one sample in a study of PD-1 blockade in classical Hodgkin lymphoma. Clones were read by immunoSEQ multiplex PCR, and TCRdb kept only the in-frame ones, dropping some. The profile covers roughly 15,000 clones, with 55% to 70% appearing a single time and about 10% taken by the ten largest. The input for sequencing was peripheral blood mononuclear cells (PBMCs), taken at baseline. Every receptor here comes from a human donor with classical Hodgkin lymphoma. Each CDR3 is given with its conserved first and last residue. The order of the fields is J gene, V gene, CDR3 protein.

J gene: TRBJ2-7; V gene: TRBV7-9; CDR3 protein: CASRRKGTDYEQYF
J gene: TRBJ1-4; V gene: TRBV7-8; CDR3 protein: CASSLSDATNEKLFF
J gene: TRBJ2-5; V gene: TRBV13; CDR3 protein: CASSLVGRAAQETQYF
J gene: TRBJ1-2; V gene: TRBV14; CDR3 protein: CASSRVDRIYGYTF
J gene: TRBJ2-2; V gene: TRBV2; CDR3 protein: CASTVNPQDTGELFF
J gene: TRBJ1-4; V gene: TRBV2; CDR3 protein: CASTEDRGLNEKLFF
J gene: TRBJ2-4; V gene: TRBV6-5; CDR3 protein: CASSYSLRRNIQYF
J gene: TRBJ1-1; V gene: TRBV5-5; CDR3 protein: CASSLILYGTEAFF
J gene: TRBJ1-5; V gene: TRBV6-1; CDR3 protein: CASSPDRASNQPQHF
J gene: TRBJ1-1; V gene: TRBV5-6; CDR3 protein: CASSSDRGMNTEAFF
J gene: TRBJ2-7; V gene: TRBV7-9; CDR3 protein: CASSPGPSYEQYF
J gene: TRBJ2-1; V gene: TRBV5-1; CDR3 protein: CASSLLTSGSGDEQFF
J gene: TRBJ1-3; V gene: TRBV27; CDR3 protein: CASSLRRIYSGNTIYF
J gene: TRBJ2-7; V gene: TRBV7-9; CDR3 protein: CASSSGTGYYEQYF
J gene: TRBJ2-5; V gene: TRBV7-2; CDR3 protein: CASSLSSGGRETQYF
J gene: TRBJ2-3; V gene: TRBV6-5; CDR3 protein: CASSYSYGEGDTQYF
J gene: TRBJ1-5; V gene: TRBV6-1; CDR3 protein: CASSDGTSNQPQHF
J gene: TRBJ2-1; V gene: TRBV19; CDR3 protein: CASSIFEGGGDEQFF
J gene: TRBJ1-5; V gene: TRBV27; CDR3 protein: CASSLNGGTGYQPQHF
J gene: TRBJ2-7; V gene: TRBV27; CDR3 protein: CASSFQDRAYEQYF
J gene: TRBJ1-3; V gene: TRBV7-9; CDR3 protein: CASSLGTSGNTIYF
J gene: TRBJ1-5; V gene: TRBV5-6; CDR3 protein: CASSFLDSNQPQHF
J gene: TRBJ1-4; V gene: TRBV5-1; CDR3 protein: CASRENEKLFF
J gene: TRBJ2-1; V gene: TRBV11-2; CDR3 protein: CASSMWMGNEQFF
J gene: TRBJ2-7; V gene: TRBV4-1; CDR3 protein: CASSQPGTGLYEQYF
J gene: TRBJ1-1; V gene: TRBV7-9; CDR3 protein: CASSLRGVTEAFF
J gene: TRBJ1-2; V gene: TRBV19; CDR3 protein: CASSMGQWINYGYTF
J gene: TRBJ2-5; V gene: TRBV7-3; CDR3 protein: CASSSSGTPQETQYF
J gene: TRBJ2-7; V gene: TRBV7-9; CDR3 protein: CASSFSQGGSYEQYF
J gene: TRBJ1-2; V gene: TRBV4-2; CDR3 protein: CASSQDFRGGNYGYTF
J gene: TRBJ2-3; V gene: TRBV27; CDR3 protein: CASSLYGETGAPDTQYF
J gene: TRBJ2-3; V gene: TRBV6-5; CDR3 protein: CASTTVGQKGTQYF
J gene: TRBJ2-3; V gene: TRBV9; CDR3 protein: CASSVDGQGRDTQYF
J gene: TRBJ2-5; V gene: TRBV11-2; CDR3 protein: CASSFLTRGLAGGRETQYF
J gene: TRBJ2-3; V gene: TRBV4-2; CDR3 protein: CASSQERTGGSTDTQYF
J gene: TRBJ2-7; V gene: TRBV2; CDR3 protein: CASSELGTSSYEQYF
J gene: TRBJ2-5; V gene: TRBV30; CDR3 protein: CAWSIEGGIQETQYF
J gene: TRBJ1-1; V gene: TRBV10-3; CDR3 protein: CAISNEGRNTEAFF
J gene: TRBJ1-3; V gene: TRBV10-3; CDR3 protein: CAISGGQSSGNTIYF
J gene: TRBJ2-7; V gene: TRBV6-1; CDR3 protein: CASSEWDRDPYF
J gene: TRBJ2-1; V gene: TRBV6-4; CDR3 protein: CASSDGPGLANEQFF
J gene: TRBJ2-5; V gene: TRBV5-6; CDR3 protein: CASSYGQGKTQYF
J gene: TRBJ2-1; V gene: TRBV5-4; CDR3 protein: CASSDADRGRYNEQFF
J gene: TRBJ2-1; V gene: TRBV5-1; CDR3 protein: CASRRMAGTPETNEQFF
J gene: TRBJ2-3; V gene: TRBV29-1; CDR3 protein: CSAAGLAYTDTQYF
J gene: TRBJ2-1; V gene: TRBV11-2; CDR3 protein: CASSSDLEQFF
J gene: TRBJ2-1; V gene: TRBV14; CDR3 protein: CASSHQAGGGREQFF
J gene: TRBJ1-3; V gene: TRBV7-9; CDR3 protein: CASSPPRPQTGNTIYF
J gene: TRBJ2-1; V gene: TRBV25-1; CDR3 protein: CASGNENEQFF
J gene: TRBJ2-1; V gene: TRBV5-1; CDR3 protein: CASSRGESSCNEQFF
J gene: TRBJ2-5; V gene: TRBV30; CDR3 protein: CAWRRDLTETQYF
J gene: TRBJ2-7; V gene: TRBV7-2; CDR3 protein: CASSPSRSLYEQYF